A selection of T cell receptor beta chains follows, all from one sample in a study of OX40 agonist ivuxolimab in advanced cancers. Method: immunoSEQ multiplex PCR; TCRdb's copy keeps in-frame clones and lacks some. The sample has some 50,000 clones; about 90% are singletons. The material sequenced was CD4+ or CD8+ T cells sorted from blood, taken in a trial of the OX40 agonist ivuxolimab. The origin of the receptors is an adult with an advanced solid tumor such as melanoma, head and neck, liver or kidney cancer. Both conserved end residues are part of each CDR3. D genes are given only for firm matches. A clone size is listed for some rows: how often the clone was seen (once, few, many), or a class if it is expanded.

size: .; D: TRBD2; V: TRBV13; J: TRBJ2-5; CDR3: CASSLGRRLAGERETQYF; DNA: TGTGCCAGCAGCTTAGGACGAAGACTAGCGGGAGAGAGGGAGACCCAGTACTTC
size: .; D: .; V: TRBV28; J: TRBJ2-3; CDR3: CASSLRGAPTDTQYF; DNA: TGTGCCAGCAGTTTACGCGGAGCCCCCACAGATACGCAGTATTTT
size: once; D: .; V: TRBV5-1; J: TRBJ2-1; CDR3: CASSSPASSYNEQFF; DNA: TGCGCCAGCAGCAGTCCAGCGAGCTCCTACAATGAGCAGTTCTTC
size: .; D: .; V: TRBV7-7; J: TRBJ1-3; CDR3: CASSLGPGSGNTIYF; DNA: TGTGCCAGCAGCTTAGGTCCAGGCTCTGGAAACACCATATATTTT
size: .; D: .; V: TRBV13; J: TRBJ1-1; CDR3: CASSLSGTWKTEAFF; DNA: TGTGCCAGCAGCTTAAGCGGGACATGGAAAACTGAAGCTTTCTTT
size: few; D: .; V: TRBV13; J: TRBJ1-3; CDR3: CASSFGQGGSGNTIYF; DNA: TGTGCCAGCAGCTTTGGGCAAGGGGGCTCTGGAAACACCATATATTTT
size: .; D: .; V: TRBV20-1; J: TRBJ2-7; CDR3: CSARGTYEQYF; DNA: TGCAGTGCTCGAGGGACCTACGAGCAGTACTTC
size: .; D: TRBD1; V: TRBV19; J: TRBJ1-4; CDR3: CASSMTGGAEKLFF; DNA: TGTGCCAGTAGTATGACAGGGGGCGCGGAAAAACTGTTTTTT
size: .; D: .; V: TRBV18; J: TRBJ2-7; CDR3: CASSPGVGATYEQYF; DNA: TGTGCCAGCTCACCAGGGGTGGGAGCAACCTACGAGCAGTACTTC
size: .; D: .; V: TRBV5-1; J: TRBJ2-3; CDR3: CASSGGGLRDAGTQYF; DNA: TGCGCCAGCAGCGGGGGAGGACTAAGGGATGCCGGTACGCAGTATTTT
size: medium-sized; D: .; V: TRBV5-4; J: TRBJ1-2; CDR3: CASSLGGWLGLAGYTF; DNA: TGTGCCAGCAGCTTGGGGGGGTGGTTGGGGCTCGCTGGCTACACCTTC
size: .; D: TRBD2; V: TRBV2; J: TRBJ2-7; CDR3: CASRTSGTDEQYF; DNA: TGTGCCAGCAGGACTAGCGGGACTGACGAGCAGTACTTC
size: .; D: .; V: TRBV18; J: TRBJ1-1; CDR3: CASSQIGGESEAFF; DNA: TGTGCCAGCTCACAAATCGGGGGTGAATCTGAAGCTTTCTTT
size: .; D: TRBD2; V: TRBV5-1; J: TRBJ2-2; CDR3: CASSLTTSGRAGGELFF; DNA: TGCGCCAGCAGCTTGACGACTAGCGGGAGGGCCGGCGGGGAGCTGTTTTTT
size: .; D: .; V: TRBV7-9; J: TRBJ2-3; CDR3: CASSLYPPTDTQYF; DNA: TGTGCCAGCAGCTTATACCCCCCCACAGATACGCAGTATTTT
size: .; D: .; V: TRBV6-4; J: TRBJ1-1; CDR3: CASLWRNTEAFF; DNA: TGTGCCAGCTTGTGGCGAAACACTGAAGCTTTCTTT
size: few; D: .; V: TRBV28; J: TRBJ1-2; CDR3: CASSAKDGYYGYTF; DNA: TGTGCCAGCAGTGCCAAAGACGGATACTATGGCTACACCTTC
size: .; D: TRBD2; V: TRBV18; J: TRBJ2-5; CDR3: CASSRSLSGRSETQYF; DNA: TGTGCCAGCTCACGTTCCCTTAGCGGGAGGTCGGAGACCCAGTACTTC
size: .; D: TRBD2; V: TRBV7-9; J: TRBJ2-7; CDR3: CASSFGTSGSYEQYF; DNA: TGTGCCAGCAGCTTCGGGACTAGCGGCTCCTACGAGCAGTACTTC
size: .; D: TRBD1; V: TRBV11-2; J: TRBJ1-3; CDR3: CASSLPHRGSGNTIYF; DNA: TGTGCCAGCAGCTTGCCCCACAGGGGTTCAGGAAACACCATATATTTT
size: .; D: TRBD2; V: TRBV7-3; J: TRBJ2-3; CDR3: CASSLRTSGSTDTQYF; DNA: TGTGCCAGCAGCCTTCGGACTAGCGGGAGCACAGATACGCAGTATTTT
size: few; D: TRBD1; V: TRBV28; J: TRBJ2-7; CDR3: CASSSGQGVVSEQYF; DNA: TGTGCCAGCAGCAGTGGACAGGGGGTGGTATCCGAGCAGTACTTC
size: .; D: .; V: TRBV5-5; J: TRBJ2-7; CDR3: CASSFPRSSYEQYF; DNA: TGTGCCAGCAGCTTTCCCCGGAGCTCCTACGAGCAGTACTTC
size: .; D: TRBD1; V: TRBV12-5; J: TRBJ2-2; CDR3: CASGVTGTTGELFF; DNA: TGTGCTAGTGGTGTGACAGGGACCACCGGGGAGCTGTTTTTT
size: .; D: .; V: TRBV18; J: TRBJ1-1; CDR3: CASSPSAGWAEPTEAFF; DNA: TGTGCCAGCTCACCAAGTGCGGGGTGGGCAGAACCAACTGAAGCTTTCTTT
size: .; D: .; V: TRBV6-9; J: TRBJ2-7; CDR3: CASSTTLYYEQYF; DNA: TGTGCCAGCAGTACGACCCTTTACTACGAGCAGTACTTC
size: .; D: TRBD1; V: TRBV27; J: TRBJ2-3; CDR3: CASSLRGQGQRTDTQYF; DNA: TGTGCCAGCAGTTTACGGGGACAGGGCCAGAGGACAGATACGCAGTATTTT
size: .; D: .; V: TRBV6-5; J: TRBJ2-1; CDR3: CASSYAPKEQFF; DNA: TGTGCCAGCAGTTACGCCCCAAAGGAGCAGTTCTTC
size: .; D: .; V: TRBV4-2; J: TRBJ2-7; CDR3: CASSQDDAYEQYF; DNA: TGTGCCAGCAGCCAAGATGACGCCTACGAGCAGTACTTC
size: medium-sized; D: .; V: TRBV9; J: TRBJ2-2; CDR3: CASSVEMESGELFF; DNA: TGTGCCAGCAGCGTAGAAATGGAGTCCGGGGAGCTGTTTTTT
size: .; D: TRBD1; V: TRBV28; J: TRBJ1-1; CDR3: CASRPRTGVWDTEAFF; DNA: TGTGCCAGCAGGCCGAGGACAGGGGTCTGGGACACTGAAGCTTTCTTT
size: .; D: .; V: TRBV7-2; J: TRBJ1-2; CDR3: CASSLSSALGGYTF; DNA: TGTGCCAGCAGCTTAAGTTCTGCCCTGGGAGGCTACACCTTC
size: .; D: TRBD1; V: TRBV6-5; J: TRBJ2-3; CDR3: CASSSGGVGTDTQYF; DNA: TGTGCCAGCAGTTCAGGGGGAGTCGGCACAGATACGCAGTATTTT
size: .; D: .; V: TRBV2; J: TRBJ1-5; CDR3: CASSVARVYSNQPQHF; DNA: TGTGCCAGCAGTGTAGCCCGGGTCTATAGCAATCAGCCCCAGCATTTT
size: .; D: TRBD2; V: TRBV7-3; J: TRBJ2-5; CDR3: CASSLSGWGETQYF; DNA: TGTGCCAGCAGCCTTAGCGGGTGGGGTGAGACCCAGTACTTC
size: once; D: .; V: TRBV7-9; J: TRBJ1-1; CDR3: CASSLELGPNTEAFF; DNA: TGTGCCAGCAGCTTAGAATTAGGACCGAACACTGAAGCTTTCTTT
size: .; D: .; V: TRBV19; J: TRBJ2-5; CDR3: CASSIGAGQLQETQYF; DNA: TGTGCCAGTAGTATAGGGGCCGGACAGCTACAAGAGACCCAGTACTTC
size: .; D: TRBD2; V: TRBV5-6; J: TRBJ2-2; CDR3: CASSLRLAGTGELFF; DNA: TGTGCCAGCAGCTTGCGTCTAGCGGGAACCGGGGAGCTGTTTTTT
size: .; D: .; V: TRBV4-2; J: TRBJ2-7; CDR3: CASSSQGRGEYEQYF; DNA: TGTGCCAGCAGCTCACAGGGCCGGGGGGAATACGAGCAGTACTTC
size: .; D: .; V: TRBV5-5; J: TRBJ2-7; CDR3: CASSLGPVWVQGQVEQYF; DNA: TGTGCCAGCAGCTTGGGTCCTGTTTGGGTCCAAGGGCAGGTCGAGCAGTACTTC
size: .; D: TRBD2; V: TRBV5-1; J: TRBJ2-1; CDR3: CASDWGGLASHNEQFF; DNA: TGCGCCAGCGACTGGGGGGGACTAGCGTCCCACAATGAGCAGTTCTTC
size: .; D: .; V: TRBV19; J: TRBJ2-5; CDR3: CASGRETQYF; DNA: TGTGCCAGTGGGAGGGAGACCCAGTACTTC
size: .; D: .; V: TRBV5-1; J: TRBJ1-4; CDR3: CASSLKQSGSEKLFF; DNA: TGCGCCAGCAGCTTGAAACAGTCGGGATCTGAAAAACTGTTTTTT
size: medium-sized; D: .; V: TRBV5-1; J: TRBJ2-7; CDR3: CASSQVPGYEQYF; DNA: TGCGCCAGCAGCCAAGTCCCCGGCTACGAGCAGTACTTC
size: once; D: .; V: TRBV15; J: TRBJ1-5; CDR3: CATSRDRRRNQPQHF; DNA: TGTGCCACCAGCAGAGACAGGCGCCGCAATCAGCCCCAGCATTTT
size: .; D: .; V: TRBV11-1; J: TRBJ1-5; CDR3: CASSLGRDQPQHF; DNA: TGTGCCAGCAGCTTAGGAAGGGATCAGCCCCAGCATTTT
size: .; D: TRBD2; V: TRBV4-3; J: TRBJ2-7; CDR3: CASSQDFRGGPYEQYF; DNA: TGCGCCAGCAGCCAAGATTTCCGGGGGGGGCCCTACGAGCAGTACTTC
size: .; D: .; V: TRBV28; J: TRBJ1-2; CDR3: CASGKQYGYTF; DNA: TGTGCCAGCGGCAAGCAGTATGGCTACACCTTC
size: .; D: .; V: TRBV28; J: TRBJ2-1; CDR3: CATKPPDGGLGNEQFF; DNA: TGTGCCACCAAACCCCCCGACGGGGGTCTGGGCAATGAGCAGTTCTTC
size: .; D: .; V: TRBV28; J: TRBJ2-5; CDR3: CATREEETQYF; DNA: TGTGCCACACGTGAAGAAGAGACCCAGTACTTC
size: .; D: .; V: TRBV7-6; J: TRBJ1-1; CDR3: CASSLARGEAFF; DNA: TGTGCCAGCAGCTTAGCGAGGGGTGAAGCTTTCTTT
size: .; D: .; V: TRBV6-1; J: TRBJ2-7; CDR3: CASSEGGGRNEQYF; DNA: TGTGCCAGCAGTGAAGGAGGGGGTAGGAACGAGCAGTACTTC
size: .; D: .; V: TRBV7-2; J: TRBJ2-7; CDR3: CASSFTVYEQYF; DNA: TGTGCCAGCAGCTTTACAGTCTACGAGCAGTACTTC
size: .; D: .; V: TRBV5-1; J: TRBJ2-5; CDR3: CASNLQGNLQETQYF; DNA: TGCGCCAGCAACCTACAGGGTAACTTGCAAGAGACCCAGTACTTC
size: .; D: .; V: TRBV27; J: TRBJ1-2; CDR3: CASSPISQGRRHYGYTF; DNA: TGTGCCAGCAGTCCCATATCACAGGGCAGGCGGCACTATGGCTACACCTTC